In its sample, the clone carrying this T cell receptor (beta chain) was seen many times. Its antigen is currently unknown. Generation of TCR cDNA used 5'RACE template switching (which added a universal primer site and UMIs). Via MiXCR, TCRdb re-called the 5' RACE reads, giving one row per CDR3 protein. The data hold around 110,000 distinct CDR3 sequences, with 8.4% observed a single time. With 6 bases clipped from V and 4 bases from J, the junction kept 7 bases outside the gene matches. The CDR3 spans 13 residues. Per the germline V gene, CDR1 is DFQATT and CDR2 is SNEGSKA (reference sequence). This entry belongs to a study of T cells after yellow fever vaccination. Across the whole study: The fractions with low cell numbers were processed using SMART-Seq v4 Ultra Low Input.

General study findings and limits: Clones from primary vaccination mostly reappeared after the booster (around 96% CD4, just over 85% CD8). The secondary response was weaker, and its peak arrived faster, on day 5 versus 15.

The source is a man younger than 45 who received the YFV17D yellow fever vaccine. The material was CD8+ T cells sorted from PBMCs, obtained 45 days after the yellow fever booster vaccination. The V gene is TRBV20-1, the J gene TRBJ2-3, with 7 bases fitting TRBD1. CDR3 bases: TGCAGTGCAAAGGTCCAGGGGGCAGATACGCAGTATTTT. Its protein product is CSAKVQGADTQYF.